Each of the 16 T cell receptor beta chains below was sequenced from the same sample in a study of shared clonotypes between healthy human individuals. Libraries were prepared by immunoSEQ multiplex PCR; TCRdb keeps only in-frame clonotypes and omits some of them. This table has fewer than 1.8 million clones, approximately 98.5% appearing once. Sequencing was carried out using naive CD4+ T cells sorted from blood. The subset was: CD45RA+ positively selected. The receptors were sampled from a young man in good health.

The gene calls are TRBV5-4 and TRBJ2-2; 9 bases fit TRBD2. The germline CDR1 and CDR2 sequences are SGHNT and YYREEE (reference sequence). This CDR3 is 18 amino acids long. The V gene end was trimmed by 0 bases and the J gene end by 1 base; junction bases not matched to a gene: 7. In DNA, the CDR3 is TGTGCCAGCAGCTTGGAAGGACTAGCGACCCGGAACACCGGGGAGCTGTTTTTT. This sequence encodes CASSLEGLATRNTGELFF.

V is TRBV28 and J is TRBJ2-4; 8 nucleotides match TRBD2. With 10 bases clipped from V and 7 bases from J, the junction kept 9 bases outside the gene matches. Germline V gene lookup returns CDR1 MDHEN and CDR2 SYDVKM. This CDR3 is built from 13 residues. The CDR3: CATSGGPRNIQYF. In nucleotides, the CDR3 is TGTGCCACATCGGGGGGGCCCAGGAACATTCAGTACTTC.

V is TRBV4-1 and J is TRBJ2-3, with D possibly matching TRBD2 (6 bases). The CDR3 length is 17 residues. The germline CDR1 and CDR2 sequences are MGHRA and YSYEKL. Trimming cost V 1 base and J 2 bases, with 16 bases left between them. In DNA, the CDR3 is TGCGCCAGCAGCCAAGGCGTGGGACTTCCCTCCACAGATACGCAGTATTTT. It specifies CASSQGVGLPSTDTQYF.

The chain employs TRBV5-6 and TRBJ2-7, with TRBD2 identical over 11 bases. Germline-derived CDR1 and CDR2 are SGHDT and YYEEEE. The CDR3 extends over 14 amino acids. Germline trimming cut 5 bases from V and 3 bases from J; bases unmatched to any gene: 4. In DNA, the CDR3 is TGTGCCAGCAGGCAACTAGCGGGGGACTACGAGCAGTACTTC. It encodes CASRQLAGDYEQYF.

This rearrangement joins TRBV28 to TRBJ1-4; tentative D call: TRBD1 (6 bases). This CDR3 region has 15 residues. V lost 2 bases and J lost 2, with 9 bases in between. Germline CDR1 reads MDHEN; CDR2 reads SYDVKM. The CDR3 coding sequence is TGTGCCAGCAGTTTACAGGGGCGCACTAATGAAAAACTGTTTTTT. It encodes CASSLQGRTNEKLFF.

The chain employs TRBV5-1 and TRBJ2-7, with 8 positions matching TRBD1. This CDR3 contains 14 residues. The germline V gene has CDR1 SGHRS and CDR2 YFSETQ. Trimming took 3 bases from V and 5 from J; bases not matched to a gene: 7. The CDR3 loop reads CASSSRGRVHEQYF. The CDR3 DNA sequence: TGCGCCAGCAGCTCCAGGGGGCGCGTGCACGAGCAGTACTTC.

V gene TRBV5-4 combines with J gene TRBJ2-1; 7 bases are a match to TRBD2. The germline CDR1 and CDR2 sequences are SGHNT and YYREEE (reference sequence). This CDR3 region has 16 residues. Germline trimming cut 2 bases from V and 6 bases from J; bases unmatched to any gene: 11. CDR3 region: CASSLGGAGVSNEQFF. For the CDR3, the DNA is TGTGCCAGCAGCTTAGGCGGCGCGGGAGTAAGCAATGAGCAGTTCTTC.

The chain combines TRBV19 with TRBJ2-7; D is uncertain. V lost 7 bases and J lost 0, with 13 bases in between. The V gene's germline CDR1 is LNHDA and CDR2 SQIVND (reference sequence). The CDR3 is made up of 14 amino acids. CDR3 nucleotide sequence: TGTGCCAGTAATATCCGTCACAGCTCCTACGAGCAGTACTTC. This codes for CASNIRHSSYEQYF.

The J gene is TRBJ2-1, the V gene TRBV7-8, with 7 bases identical to TRBD2. V dropped 0 bases and J dropped 10; count of bases not matched to a gene: 9. The CDR3 has 15 residues. CDR1 is SGHVS, CDR2 FQNEAQ, per germline. CDR3 residues: CASSLAGGEGREQFF. CDR3 DNA sequence: TGTGCCAGCAGCTTAGCGGGTGGGGAGGGGAGGGAGCAGTTCTTC. The complete variable domain, with remaining parts taken from reference TRBV7-8 and TRBJ2-1, reads GAGVSQSPRYKVAKRGQDVALRCDPISGHVSLFWYQQALGQGPEFLTYFQNEAQLDKSGLPSDRFFAERPEGSVSTLKIQRTQQEDSAVYLCASSLAGGEGREQFFGPGTRLTVL.

The chain recombines TRBV7-2 with TRBJ2-3; D is perhaps TRBD2 (6 bases). The germline V gene has CDR1 SGHTA and CDR2 FQGNSA. The ends were cut back, 7 bases at V and 8 bases at J, with 13 bases in the middle. The CDR3 runs to 12 residues. The CDR3 region is CASTREARTQYF. CDR3 nucleotides: TGTGCCAGCACCAGGGAGGCCCGTACGCAGTATTTT.

This rearrangement joins TRBV11-2 to TRBJ2-7, with 7 bases fitting TRBD1. There are 13 residues in the CDR3. Looked up from germline, CDR1 is SGHAT and CDR2 is FQNNGV. V lost 7 bases and J lost 3; bases outside the gene matches: 6. CDR3 in DNA: TGTGCCAGCACCTTTGACAGGGACTACGAGCAGTACTTC. Encoded protein: CASTFDRDYEQYF.

The J gene is TRBJ1-2, the V gene TRBV2, with D maybe TRBD1 (5 bases). Per the germline V gene, CDR1 is SNHLY and CDR2 is FYNNEI. The CDR3 is 15 amino acids. V dropped 7 bases and J dropped 8 bases, with 23 bases sitting between them. The CDR3 nucleotides are TGTGCCAGCACCCACGTGGGGACTCCGTGGAAAGGCTACACCTTC. Translating gives CASTHVGTPWKGYTF.

This sequence joins TRBV7-2 and TRBJ1-4, with D unresolved. With 3 bases removed from V and 5 bases from J, the gap between germline ends came to 10 bases. The CDR3 contains 14 residues. The germline CDR1 and CDR2 sequences are SGHTA and FQGNSA. The CDR3 reads CASSFLGYNEKLFF. The DNA of the CDR3 is TGTGCCAGCAGCTTTTTGGGTTACAATGAAAAACTGTTTTTT.

This clone occurred once. In DNA form, the CDR3 reads TGCGCCAGCAGCCAGGTGGGGGGGATCTCTGAAAAACTGTTTTTT. Encoded protein: CASSQVGGISEKLFF. The chain is built from TRBV4-1 and TRBJ1-4; a weak D match, TRBD1 (5 bases). CDR1 is MGHRA and CDR2 is YSYEKL in the germline V gene. V shed 3 bases and J shed 7 bases, with 15 bases lying between them. The CDR3 is made up of 15 amino acids.

V and J are TRBV30 and TRBJ2-3; a weak D match, TRBD2 (6 bases). Germline loops: CDR1 GTSNPN, CDR2 SVGIG (reference sequence). V was clipped by 1 base and J by 0 bases, with 20 bases between them. The CDR3 is made up of 18 amino acids. The DNA for the CDR3 is TGTGCCTGGAGTGGCCCTTTCCCTAGCGCGTCTAGCACAGATACGCAGTATTTT. Encoded protein: CAWSGPFPSASSTDTQYF.

V gene TRBV11-2 combines with J gene TRBJ2-7; 7 nucleotides align to TRBD1. After removal of 4 bases from V and 6 bases from J, the junction contained 9 bases not matched to a gene. Germline CDR1 reads SGHAT; CDR2 reads FQNNGV. The CDR3 is made up of 14 amino acids. The CDR3 DNA is TGTGCCAGCAGCTCCAGACAGGGTCATACCGAGCAGTACTTC. Residues: CASSSRQGHTEQYF.